The 5 T cell receptor beta chains presented below share a single source sample, sequenced in a study of chemoradiotherapy in HPV16-positive cancers. Data came from immunoSEQ multiplex PCR; TCRdb stores just in-frame clones and leaves some out. The sample lists fewer than 30,000 clones; around 93% were seen once. This specimen consisted of blood, obtained from a patient who underwent chemoradiotherapy. Receptors were obtained from a human donor with HPV-associated anogenital cancer.

This chain joins TRBV4-3 and TRBJ2-7; a weak D match, TRBD1 (6 bases). V was shortened by 4 bases and J by 0 bases, with 13 bases between the two germline ends. The V gene's germline CDR1 is LGHNA and CDR2 YSLEER. CDR3 length: 15 amino acids. CDR3: CASSRYRASSYEQYF. The CDR3 region has the DNA TGCGCCAGCAGCCGGTACAGGGCAAGCTCCTACGAGCAGTACTTC.

For the CDR3, the DNA is TGTGCCAGCAGCTTGTTTATGGGAATTGGAAATGAAAAACTGTTTTTT. It codes for CASSLFMGIGNEKLFF. The gene calls are TRBV5-6 and TRBJ1-4; unclear D gene. The germline V gene has CDR1 SGHDT and CDR2 YYEEEE. There are 16 residues in the CDR3. V lost 1 base to trimming and J lost 5 bases, with 15 bases between them.

This chain uses TRBV11-2 with TRBJ2-7; TRBD1 matches at 9 bases. CDR3 length equals 14 residues. Germline lookup yields CDR1 SGHAT and CDR2 FQNNGV. Germline trimming cut 5 bases from V and 4 bases from J; bases unmatched to any gene: 6. CDR3 sequence reads: CASSSPGQGYEQYF. CDR3 DNA: TGTGCCAGCAGCAGTCCCGGACAGGGGTACGAGCAGTACTTC.

The chain links TRBV6-4 to TRBJ1-5, with no clear D. The V end lost 2 bases, the J end lost 0 bases, and 8 bases lay between the germline ends. CDR1 is MRHNA, CDR2 SNTAGT, per germline. The CDR3 runs to 15 residues. The CDR3 is CASSDLESSNQPQHF. The CDR3 DNA reads TGTGCCAGCAGTGACCTAGAGAGTAGCAATCAGCCCCAGCATTTT.

Here the CDR3 DNA reads TGTGCCAGCAGTTACTCGGGGGGGAGGGAGACCCAGTACTTC. Translation: CASSYSGGRETQYF. The chain uses TRBV6-5 and TRBJ2-5; 7 nucleotides match TRBD2. V lost 0 bases, J lost 5 bases, and 3 bases stayed unmatched. The CDR3 contains 14 residues. Germline CDR1 is MNHEY and CDR2 is SVGAGI.